The 13 T cell receptor beta chains given below trace back to one sample, sequenced in a study of shared clonotypes between healthy human individuals. Only in-frame clones appear in the TCRdb table, and some are missing; sequencing was by immunoSEQ multiplex PCR. Of roughly 2 million clones listed, 90% to 96% are singletons. Sequencing was performed on naive CD4+ T cells sorted from blood. Specified subset: CD45RA+ positively selected. The source is a man aged 18 to 29 in good health.

The chain joins TRBV19 to TRBJ2-3, with 7 bases lining up with TRBD2. With V trimmed by 3 bases and J by 3 bases, 3 bases remained unmatched. The CDR3 runs to 14 residues. Germline CDR1 LNHDA, CDR2 SQIVND (reference sequence). CDR3 amino acids: CASSISGNTDTQYF. The CDR3, as DNA: TGTGCCAGTAGTATCAGCGGGAATACAGATACGCAGTATTTT.

The V gene is TRBV6-5, the J gene TRBJ1-5; 8 bases agree with TRBD1. The germline V gene has CDR1 MNHEY and CDR2 SVGAGI. This CDR3 is built from 13 residues. The ends lost 6 bases at V and 6 bases at J; junction bases unmatched: 4. The CDR3 protein is CASSRQGTQPQHF. CDR3 coding DNA: TGTGCCAGCAGCCGACAGGGGACTCAGCCCCAGCATTTT.

The gene calls are TRBV7-8 and TRBJ1-5, with 8 bases fitting TRBD1. The length of the CDR3 is 16 residues. Germline V gives CDR1 SGHVS, CDR2 FQNEAQ. Unmatched junction bases numbered 9, after V lost 3 bases and J lost 5 bases. DNA for the CDR3: TGTGCCAGCAGCTTCCTCGGACAGGGCATACATCAGCCCCAGCATTTT. Its protein product is CASSFLGQGIHQPQHF.

The V call is TRBV18, the J call TRBJ1-1; 11 nucleotides align to TRBD1. CDR1 and CDR2 (germline): KGHSH, LQKENI. The CDR3 spans 15 residues. The junction had 4 bases not matched to a gene; V was cut back by 4 bases and J by 3 bases. The CDR3 loop reads CASSLRTGGYTEAFF. DNA of the CDR3: TGTGCCAGCTCACTCCGGACAGGGGGCTACACTGAAGCTTTCTTT.

The chain has TRBV6-1 and TRBJ1-2; 8 nucleotides align to TRBD1. Unmatched junction bases numbered 5, after V lost 6 bases and J lost 2 bases. Germline loops: CDR1 MNHNS, CDR2 SASEGT. This CDR3 is 14 amino acids long. As DNA, the CDR3 is TGTGCCAGCAGCGGCTCAGGGGGCAACTATGGCTACACCTTC. This gives the protein CASSGSGGNYGYTF.

The J gene is TRBJ2-3, the V gene TRBV7-9, with TRBD1 matching 7 bases. V gave up 5 bases and J gave up 7 bases; unmatched junction bases: 9. CDR1 is SEHNR and CDR2 is FQNEAQ in the germline V gene (reference sequence). The CDR3 has 14 amino acids. CDR3 sequence reads: CASSPTGVWNTQYF. The CDR3 nucleotides are TGTGCCAGCAGCCCCACAGGGGTCTGGAATACGCAGTATTTT. The entire variable domain, with the rest obtained from reference TRBV7-9 and TRBJ2-3, is as follows: DTGVSQNPRHKITKRGQNVTFRCDPISEHNRLYWYRQTLGQGPEFLTYFQNEAQLEKSRLLSDRFSAERPKGSFSTLEIQRTEQGDSAMYLCASSPTGVWNTQYFGPGTRLTVL.

The chain joins TRBV19 to TRBJ2-5; 14 nucleotides agree with TRBD2. V was clipped by 3 bases and J by 5 bases; unmatched bases: 2. Germline CDR1 LNHDA, CDR2 SQIVND (reference sequence). CDR3 length: 15 amino acids. This chain's CDR3 is CASSIGTSGSETQYF. The CDR3 nucleotides read TGTGCCAGTAGTATTGGGACTAGCGGGAGTGAGACCCAGTACTTC.

The chain links TRBV5-5 to TRBJ2-5, with 7 positions matching TRBD2. Germline CDR1 and CDR2: SGHKS and YYEKEE (reference sequence). V shed 0 bases and J 4 bases; nucleotides not matched to a gene: 3. The CDR3 loop spans 14 amino acids. In DNA, the CDR3 is TGTGCCAGCAGCTTGGCACTAGCGCCAGAGACCCAGTACTTC. This codes for CASSLALAPETQYF.

The table lists this clone with a count of one. The rearrangement links TRBV5-1 to TRBJ2-1, with D maybe TRBD1 (6 bases). From germline, CDR1 is SGHRS and CDR2 YFSETQ. This CDR3 is 17 amino acids long. Between the trimmed V and J ends, which lost 6 bases and 0 bases, there was a span of 19 bases. CDR3 bases: TGCGCCAGCACCATAACAGGGTCTGTTAGCTCCTACAATGAGCAGTTCTTC. Its translation is CASTITGSVSSYNEQFF.

The chain uses TRBV5-1 and TRBJ2-7; TRBD1 aligns across 10 bases. The CDR3 is 15 amino acids. Trimming took 2 bases from V and 5 from J; bases not matched to a gene: 7. Per the germline V gene, CDR1 is SGHRS and CDR2 is YFSETQ. In DNA, the CDR3 is TGCGCCAGCAGCTTCCCCGGGACAGGGGTCGACGAGCAGTACTTC. Translating gives CASSFPGTGVDEQYF.

On this clone: This CDR3 is also generated by other DNA sequences in the sample. The chain has TRBV2 and TRBJ2-2; D is ambiguous. Germline loops: CDR1 SNHLY, CDR2 FYNNEI. The CDR3 covers 11 residues. The V end was cut by 4 bases, the J end by 4 bases, with 1 base between. The CDR3 sequence is CASSGTGELFF. DNA of the CDR3: TGTGCCAGCAGTGGCACCGGGGAGCTGTTTTTT.

The chain carries TRBV7-2 and TRBJ2-7, with D uncertain. V was pared by 5 bases and J by 6 bases, with 14 bases between. The length of the CDR3 is 13 residues. Germline CDR1 reads SGHTA; CDR2 reads FQGNSA. Here the CDR3 DNA reads TGTGCCAGCAGCCCAGGTGGTGCCGGCGAGCAGTACTTC. Its protein product is CASSPGGAGEQYF.

The V gene is TRBV11-2, the J gene TRBJ2-3; D uncertain. Trimming took 2 bases from V and 0 from J, leaving 9 bases between them. Germline V lookup: CDR1 SGHAT, CDR2 FQNNGV. There are 15 residues in the CDR3. The CDR3: CASSLLPASTDTQYF. CDR3 coding DNA: TGTGCCAGCAGCTTATTACCGGCAAGCACAGATACGCAGTATTTT. Based on the CDR3 plus reference TRBV11-2 and TRBJ2-3, the full variable domain is EAGVAQSPRYKIIEKRQSVAFWCNPISGHATLYWYQQILGQGPKLLIQFQNNGVVDDSQLPKDRFSAERLKGVDSTLKIQPAKLEDSAVYLCASSLLPASTDTQYFGPGTRLTVL.